The 29 T cell receptor beta chains below were found in one sample sequenced in a study of tissue T cells after allogeneic stem cell transplantation. Sequencing used immunoSEQ multiplex PCR; TCRdb keeps in-frame clones, though not all of them. Counted here are about 48,000 clones, approximately 73% occurring once; the ten biggest clones make up approximately 0.55%. The sample comprised sorted cells pooled from one or two spleens. These receptors all stem from a pool of C57BL/6 mice in good health.

In the case of this clone: Mouse names are used for the genes. The read comes to an end 1 residue before the CDR3 does, leaving the germline J gene to fill in the end. The identical CDR3 is also encoded by other nucleotide sequences in the sample. The V call is TRBV13-2, the J call TRBJ2-5; TRBD2 matches at 11 bases. The CDR3 loop spans 16 amino acids. With 0 bases clipped from V and 3 bases from J, the junction kept 3 bases outside the gene matches. Germline CDR1 is NNHNN and CDR2 is SYGAGS (reference sequence). The CDR3 loop reads CASGDAGTGGQDTQYF. CDR3 DNA, as far as it was read: TGTGCCAGCGGTGATGCTGGGACTGGGGGTCAAGACACCCAGTAC.

This clone has a handful of counts. Gene names and germline match the mouse. The read terminates 1 residue before the CDR3 end, so the remaining end is supplied by the germline J gene. V and J are TRBV2 and TRBJ1-2; D perhaps matches TRBD1 (5 bases). The CDR3 loop spans 15 amino acids. CDR1 is LGHNA, CDR2 YSYQKL, per germline. V was pared by 0 bases and J by 4 bases, with 12 bases between. The CDR3 DNA, read in part, is TGTGCCAGCAGCCAAGAAGGAGGGGAGAGCTCCGACTACACC. The encoded protein is CASSQEGGESSDYT. The CDR3, in full, reads CASSQEGGESSDYTF.

This clone has more than one count but fewer than ten. Gene labels here are mouse ones. The CDR3 end is not reached by the read, which stops 1 residue before it; the germline J gene fills it in. V gene TRBV16 combines with J gene TRBJ1-3; no clear D. The CDR3 consists of 13 residues. Trimming stripped 5 bases from V and 4 bases from J, with 9 bases between. In germline, CDR1 is SGHSA, CDR2 FRNQAP. The CDR3 reads CASSLDPGNTLYF. The CDR3 DNA, read in part, is TGTGCAAGCAGCCTCGACCCCGGAAATACGCTCTAT.

This clone was counted between two and nine times. Gene names and germline match the mouse. Coverage ceases 1 residue before the CDR3 finishes, and the germline J gene fills in the end. The chain has TRBV1 and TRBJ1-3, with D unresolved. The CDR3 consists of 14 residues. V lost 2 bases, J lost 4 bases, and 9 bases lay in between. Germline values: CDR1 NSQYPW, CDR2 LRSPGD (reference sequence). Partial CDR3 DNA: TGCACCTGCAGTGCAAGAGGGCGCGGAAATACGCTCTAT. Amino acid sequence: CTCSARGRGNTLY. The whole CDR3 sequence is CTCSARGRGNTLYF.

On this clone itself: The gene symbols are mouse symbols. The sequence runs out 1 residue before the end of the CDR3; the remainder is reconstructed from the germline J gene. V is TRBV31 and J is TRBJ2-3, with 8 bases aligning to TRBD1. The CDR3 spans 15 residues. With V trimmed by 1 base and J by 1 base, 4 bases remained unmatched. Germline V gene data show CDR1 as GKSSPN and CDR2 as SITVG. The covered CDR3 bases are TGTGCCTGGAGTCCCCCCAGGGGGCGTGCAGAAACGCTGTAT. As protein: CAWSPPRGRAETLY. In full, the CDR3 is CAWSPPRGRAETLYF. Full variable domain (outside the CDR3, taken from reference TRBV31 and TRBJ2-3): AQTIHQWPVAEIKAVGSPLSLGCTIKGKSSPNLYWYWQATGGTLQQLFYSITVGQVESVVQLNLSASRPKDDQFILSTEKLLLSHSGFYLCAWSPPRGRAETLYFGSGTRLTVL.

Comments on this clone: The gene names given are mouse names. The read terminates 1 residue ahead of where the CDR3 ends, so the germline J gene completes it. The chain employs TRBV14 and TRBJ2-5; 7 bases align to TRBD1. V lost 4 bases to trimming and J lost 6 bases; unmatched junction nucleotides: 5. This CDR3 spans 13 amino acids. Germline V lookup: CDR1 SGHDT, CDR2 FRDEAV. The DNA read from the CDR3 is TGTGCCAGCAGTCGGGACAGCGGGGACACCCAGTAC. Translation: CASSRDSGDTQY. The entire CDR3 reads CASSRDSGDTQYF.

A word on this clone: Gene names refer to mouse genes. The CDR3 extends 1 residue past the end of the read, so its final part is completed from the germline J gene. This chain uses TRBV13-3 with TRBJ2-7, with 9 bases matching TRBD2. The CDR3 loop spans 14 amino acids. Trimming cost V 0 bases and J 3 bases; bases outside gene matches: 1. The germline V gene has CDR1 NNHDY and CDR2 SYVADS. CDR3 DNA (partial): TGTGCCAGCAGTGATGGGACTGGGGACTATGAACAGTAC. This translates into CASSDGTGDYEQY. The CDR3 as a whole reads CASSDGTGDYEQYF.

About this clone itself: The gene names here belong to mouse. CDR3 DNA, as far as it was read: TGTGCCAGCAGTATAGACTGGGGGGAACAGTAC. Its protein product is CASSIDWGEQY. The full CDR3 reads CASSIDWGEQYF. The chain recombines TRBV19 with TRBJ2-7; 8 bases align to TRBD2. The missing CDR3 end, 1 residue past where the read stops, is filled in from the germline J gene. Germline values: CDR1 FNHDT, CDR2 SITEND (reference sequence). J was trimmed by 7 bases and V by 0 bases; bases with no gene match: 0. The CDR3 is made up of 12 amino acids.

Worth noting for this clone: The gene names given are mouse names. The read ends 1 residue before the CDR3 terminus; that terminus is restored from the germline J gene. The chain recombines TRBV19 with TRBJ1-3, with TRBD1 matching 9 bases. The CDR3 loop spans 15 amino acids. Germline values: CDR1 FNHDT, CDR2 SITEND (reference sequence). J was trimmed by 0 bases and V by 2 bases; bases with no gene match: 0. The CDR3 here is CASSMTGGSGNTLYF. The sequenced CDR3 bases are TGTGCCAGCAGTATGACAGGGGGTTCTGGAAATACGCTCTAT. The full variable domain, with the rest looked up from reference TRBV19 and TRBJ1-3, is GGIITQTPKFLIGQEGQKLTLKCQQNFNHDTMYWYRQDSGKGLRLIYYSITENDLQKGDLSEGYDASREKKSSFSLTVTSAQKNEMAVFLCASSMTGGSGNTLYFGEGSRLIVV.

This clone has a single count. Here the gene names and germline are mouse. The CDR3 goes on 1 residue after the read ends, and that part is filled in from the germline J gene. The gene calls are TRBV19 and TRBJ2-2; D remains unclear. Germline V gene sequence: CDR1 FNHDT, CDR2 SITEND (reference sequence). Trimming removed 2 bases from V and 0 bases from J, with 5 bases in between. The CDR3 spans 14 residues. CDR3 DNA, as far as it was read: TGTGCCAGCAGTATGGGGACAAACACCGGGCAGCTCTAC. Its translation: CASSMGTNTGQLY. The whole CDR3 protein reads CASSMGTNTGQLYF.

Turning to this clone: Here the gene names and germline are mouse. Read sequence stops 1 residue before the CDR3 end, and the germline J gene provides the missing end. This chain uses TRBV24 with TRBJ2-2; D is undetermined. Germline CDR1 and CDR2: KGHTA and FRNEEI. Trimming stripped 0 bases from V and 0 bases from J, with 11 bases between. There are 17 residues in the CDR3. CDR3: CASSLYRGGANTGQLYF. The sequenced part of the CDR3 DNA is TGTGCCAGCAGTCTGTATAGAGGCGGTGCAAACACCGGGCAGCTCTAC.

Turning to this clone: The germline and genes are mouse ones. The read gets to within 1 residue of the CDR3 end, and the germline J gene fills in the rest. The rearrangement links TRBV13-3 to TRBJ1-4, with 9 positions matching TRBD1. This CDR3 region has 15 residues. Trimming cost V 6 bases and J 0 bases; bases outside gene matches: 3. Looked up from germline, CDR1 is NNHDY and CDR2 is SYVADS. This CDR3 reads CASKDRGFSNERLFF. Partial CDR3 DNA: TGTGCCAGCAAAGACAGGGGGTTTTCCAACGAAAGATTATTT. Full variable domain (rest looked up from reference TRBV13-3 and TRBJ1-4): EAAVTQSPRSKVAVTGGKVTLSCHQTNNHDYMYWYRQDTGHGLRLIHYSYVADSTEKGDIPDGYKASRPSQENFSLILELASLSQTAVYFCASKDRGFSNERLFFGHGTKLSVL.

As concerns this clone: Gene names follow the mouse nomenclature. The DNA read from the CDR3 is TGTGCCAGCGGTGATGCCCCGGACAACAACCAGGCTCCGCTT. Translated: CASGDAPDNNQAPL. The entire CDR3 protein is CASGDAPDNNQAPLF. The chain combines TRBV13-2 with TRBJ1-5; D is ambiguous. The CDR3 goes on 1 residue after the read ends, and that part is filled in from the germline J gene. Germline V gene lookup returns CDR1 NNHNN and CDR2 SYGAGS (reference sequence). Trimming removed 0 bases at V and 1 base at J, with 8 bases between. The CDR3 is 15 amino acids.

As for this clone: Gene names are the mouse ones. The CDR3 end lies 1 residue beyond the end of the read and is filled in from the germline J gene. V gene TRBV16 combines with J gene TRBJ1-1; 9 bases match TRBD1. V lost 6 bases, J lost 5 bases, and 7 bases stayed unmatched. The CDR3 covers 14 residues. Germline lookup yields CDR1 SGHSA and CDR2 FRNQAP. The CDR3 sequence is CASRHRGQGTEVFF. CDR3 DNA (partial): TGTGCAAGCAGGCACAGAGGACAGGGGACAGAAGTCTTC.

Details on this clone: Mouse gene names and germline throughout. The CDR3 end is not reached by the read, which stops 1 residue before it; the germline J gene fills it in. V gene TRBV19 combines with J gene TRBJ2-2; D perhaps matches TRBD1 (6 bases). The germline V gene has CDR1 FNHDT and CDR2 SITEND (reference sequence). The CDR3 contains 16 residues. V dropped 4 bases and J dropped 1 base, with 14 bases sitting between them. This chain's CDR3 is CASSSLGTINTGQLYF. The DNA read from the CDR3 is TGTGCCAGCAGTTCCCTCGGGACAATAAACACCGGGCAGCTCTAC.

A remark on this clone: These gene names are mouse names. The CDR3 loop is CASSYTPGQNTEVFF. CDR3 bases read: TGTGCCAGCAGCTATACTCCGGGACAAAACACAGAAGTCTTC. This rearrangement joins TRBV4 to TRBJ1-1; tentatively, D is TRBD1 (6 bases). The missing CDR3 end, 1 residue past where the read stops, is filled in from the germline J gene. The CDR3 sequence is 15 residues long. Trimming stripped 3 bases from V and 1 base from J, with 12 bases between. Germline CDR1 reads LGHDT; CDR2 reads YNNKQL (reference sequence).

Concerning this clone: Genes and germline are mouse. The CDR3 end is not reached by the read, which stops 1 residue before it; the germline J gene fills it in. The rearrangement joins TRBV3 to TRBJ2-7; TRBD2 matches 10 bases. From germline, CDR1 is SNHLY and CDR2 FYNGKV (reference sequence). V trimming: 5 bases; J trimming: 3 bases; junction bases outside the gene matches: 1. The CDR3 runs to 13 residues. The sequenced CDR3 bases are TGTGCCAGCAGCCGACTGGGGGGCTATGAACAGTAC. It specifies CASSRLGGYEQY. The whole CDR3 reads CASSRLGGYEQYF.

This clone showed up just once. Gene names are the mouse ones. The read falls 1 residue short of the CDR3 end, and the missing part is taken from the germline J gene. The rearrangement uses TRBV31 and TRBJ1-5; the match to TRBD1 covers 9 bases. V was pared by 7 bases and J by 3 bases, with 1 base of the junction left unmatched. There are 12 residues in the CDR3. Per germline, CDR1 GKSSPN and CDR2 SITVG. CDR3 sequence reads: CALTGGNQAPLF. The sequenced CDR3 bases are TGTGCCTTGACAGGGGGCAACCAGGCTCCGCTT.

About this clone itself: Any gene name here is a mouse gene name. The CDR3 sequence: CSSRDWGNTGQLYF. Partial CDR3 DNA: TGTAGTTCTAGGGACTGGGGGAACACCGGGCAGCTCTAC. V is TRBV30 and J is TRBJ2-2; TRBD2 matches at 10 bases. The observed sequence ends 1 residue before the CDR3 terminus, with the missing tail filled in from the germline J gene. The germline CDR1 and CDR2 sequences are SQVVS and ANEGSEA. There are 14 residues in the CDR3. The V and J ends lost 3 bases and 2 bases, in that order; junction bases with no gene match: 0.

With respect to this clone: Gene names refer to mouse genes. Coverage ceases 1 residue before the CDR3 finishes, and the germline J gene fills in the end. The genes are TRBV15 and TRBJ1-1; no firm D call. V dropped 5 bases and J dropped 0 bases, with 7 bases sitting between them. The CDR3 covers 13 residues. The V gene's germline CDR1 is SGHND and CDR2 FRSKSL. The sequenced CDR3 bases are TGTGCCAGCAGTAACAGTGCAAACACAGAAGTCTTC. Encoded protein: CASSNSANTEVF. Given in full, the CDR3 is CASSNSANTEVFF.

With respect to this clone: Germline and genes: mouse. The DNA read from the CDR3 is TGTGCCAGCAGCTTAGGGGTTAGTCAAAACACCTTGTAC. Residues: CASSLGVSQNTLY. The CDR3 reads in full as CASSLGVSQNTLYF. The gene calls are TRBV3 and TRBJ2-4; D remains ambiguous. The CDR3 end falls 1 residue outside the read, so it is completed with the germline J gene. V was clipped by 1 base and J by 0 bases, with 5 bases between them. The CDR3 is 14 residues long. From germline, CDR1 is SNHLY and CDR2 FYNGKV (reference sequence).

With regard to this clone: Each gene name is a mouse one. The CDR3 goes on 1 residue after the read ends, and that part is filled in from the germline J gene. The V and J genes are TRBV3 and TRBJ2-7, with TRBD2 matching over 10 bases. Germline V gene lookup returns CDR1 SNHLY and CDR2 FYNGKV (reference sequence). The J segment lost 6 bases and the V segment lost 2 bases, leaving 4 bases of the junction unmatched. The CDR3 covers 14 residues. The CDR3 reads CASSLLGGRFEQYF. The CDR3 bases that were read are TGTGCCAGCAGCTTACTGGGGGGGCGCTTTGAACAGTAC.

Details on this clone: Any gene name here is a mouse gene name. The read halts 1 residue ahead of the CDR3 end, with the missing end drawn from the germline J gene. V gene TRBV26 combines with J gene TRBJ1-1; D ambiguous. The CDR3 loop spans 13 amino acids. CDR1 and CDR2 (germline): KGHPV, FQNQEV (reference sequence). Trimming removed 0 bases at V and 3 bases at J, with 5 bases between. The CDR3 DNA, read in part, is TGTGCCAGCAGTCTGTCGAGGGACACAGAAGTCTTC. It encodes CASSLSRDTEVF. The whole CDR3 sequence is CASSLSRDTEVFF.

This clone has just a few counts. Each gene name is a mouse one. The read ends 1 residue early relative to the CDR3; the germline J gene fills the gap. V gene TRBV31 combines with J gene TRBJ1-2, with D uncertain. CDR3 size: 13 residues. Trimming took 0 bases from V and 4 from J, leaving 9 bases between them. The germline CDR1 and CDR2 sequences are GKSSPN and SITVG. The CDR3 sequence: CAWSLTDTSDYTF. CDR3 DNA (partial): TGTGCCTGGAGTCTAACCGACACCTCCGACTACACC.

A word on this clone: Genes and germline come from the mouse. The read halts 1 residue ahead of the CDR3 end, with the missing end drawn from the germline J gene. The chain couples TRBV13-3 to TRBJ2-7; D uncertain. The CDR3 sequence is 12 residues long. The V gene's germline CDR1 is NNHDY and CDR2 SYVADS. Trimming took 2 bases from V and 6 from J, leaving 9 bases between them. The CDR3 bases that were read are TGTGCCAGCAGTGAGAAGGGAAGTGAACAGTAC. This translates into CASSEKGSEQY. The whole CDR3 protein reads CASSEKGSEQYF.

In the case of this clone: Gene and germline names: mouse. The read ends 1 residue shy of where the CDR3 ends; the end is completed using the germline J gene. The V and J genes are TRBV20 and TRBJ2-3; 8 bases align to TRBD1. There are 15 residues in the CDR3. Unmatched junction bases numbered 8, after V lost 3 bases and J lost 3 bases. The germline V gene encodes CDR1 GFQATS and CDR2 STVNSAI. CDR3 DNA (partial): TGTGGTGCTAGCTGGACAGGGAAAAGGGCAGAAACGCTGTAT. Amino acids: CGASWTGKRAETLY. The whole CDR3 protein reads CGASWTGKRAETLYF.

As for this clone: Gene names and germline refer to mouse. The DNA ends 1 residue before the CDR3 does, and the rest of the CDR3 is filled in from the germline J gene. The chain recombines TRBV2 with TRBJ2-3, with 11 nucleotides matching TRBD1. The germline V gene encodes CDR1 LGHNA and CDR2 YSYQKL. The CDR3 sequence is 15 residues long. V lost 3 bases, J lost 6 bases, and 5 bases stayed unmatched. The part of the CDR3 DNA that was read is TGTGCCAGCAGCCAGCCGGGACAGGGGGTCGAAACGCTGTAT. Its translation is CASSQPGQGVETLY. The whole CDR3 reads CASSQPGQGVETLYF.

Concerning this clone: The listed genes are named as in mouse. Coverage ceases 1 residue before the CDR3 finishes, and the germline J gene fills in the end. The J gene is TRBJ1-4, the V gene TRBV31; D perhaps matches TRBD1 (5 bases). The V gene's germline CDR1 is GKSSPN and CDR2 SITVG. CDR3 length: 14 amino acids. V lost 0 bases to trimming and J lost 1 base, with 6 bases between them. CDR3 loop: CAWSLGASNERLFF. Partial CDR3 DNA: TGTGCCTGGAGTCTCGGGGCTTCCAACGAAAGATTATTT.

The sample holds one count of this clone. Germline and genes here are mouse. This chain's CDR3 is CASSMQGRNYAEQFF. The part of the CDR3 DNA that was read is TGTGCCAGCAGTATGCAGGGAAGGAACTATGCTGAGCAGTTC. This sequence joins TRBV19 and TRBJ2-1; D perhaps matches TRBD1 (5 bases). The read terminates 1 residue before the CDR3 end, so the remaining end is supplied by the germline J gene. Germline CDR1 is FNHDT and CDR2 is SITEND (reference sequence). CDR3 size: 15 residues. V was trimmed by 2 bases and J by 1 base, leaving 10 bases between them.